The clone carrying this T cell receptor beta chain was detected ten times or more. What it binds is not known. The sample originates from a study of T cell repertoires in cytomegalovirus infection. MiXCR was run by TCRdb on the reads, yielding one entry per CDR3 protein. There are 110,000 or so distinct CDR3 sequences in the sample; 30% occur only once, and less than 45% lies in the top ten. The TCR sequence derives from a human donor in good health (CMV status not recorded). Some clones in this sample may be carry-over from other donors' samples. The specimen was CD8+ T cells from cultured PBMCs, collected from culture after CMV antigen stimulation.

In DNA form, the CDR3 reads TGTGCCAGCAGTGAATACATCTACACCGGGGAGCTGTTTTTT. This encodes CASSEYIYTGELFF. The chain joins TRBV6-1 to TRBJ2-2; unclear D gene. This CDR3 contains 14 residues. Trimming removed 2 bases from V and 3 bases from J, with 7 bases in between. Germline CDR1 is MNHNS and CDR2 is SASEGT.